The rows below give T cell receptor beta chains drawn from one sample of a study of shared clonotypes between healthy human individuals. The protocol was immunoSEQ multiplex PCR, while the TCRdb copy is restricted to in-frame clones and leaves out a portion. The sample holds some 2.1 million clones; 85% to 95% are singletons and the top ten take under 0.15%. Material: naive CD4+ T cells sorted from blood. The receptors here all came from a man in his late teens or twenties in good health. Each CDR3 is given with its conserved first and last residue. Fields, in order: clone size, D gene, V gene, CDR3 length, J gene, CDR3 DNA, CDR3 protein. A D gene is named only where the DNA matches it firmly. Not every row has a clone size; where given, it reads once, few, many or a size class.

size: .
D: .
V: TRBV18
length: 13
J: TRBJ1-6
DNA: TGTGCCAGCTCACAGGTCCAGAGGTCACCCCTCCACTTT
CDR3: CASSQVQRSPLHF

size: .
D: .
V: TRBV5-4
length: 16
J: TRBJ1-4
DNA: TGTGCCAGCAGCTTGGACCAGGGAACAACTAATGAAAAACTGTTTTTT
CDR3: CASSLDQGTTNEKLFF

size: .
D: .
V: TRBV6-5
length: 13
J: TRBJ1-3
DNA: TGTGCCAGTTTGAGCGTTGCTGGAAACACCATATATTTT
CDR3: CASLSVAGNTIYF

size: .
D: TRBD1
V: TRBV5-6
length: 15
J: TRBJ2-7
DNA: TGTGCCAGCAGCTACCGGGACAGGCCTTTATACGAGCAGTACTTC
CDR3: CASSYRDRPLYEQYF

size: once
D: TRBD1
V: TRBV29-1
length: 15
J: TRBJ2-2
DNA: TGCAGCGTCGGCGACAGGGTTCAGAACACCGGGGAGCTGTTTTTT
CDR3: CSVGDRVQNTGELFF

size: .
D: .
V: TRBV2
length: 12
J: TRBJ1-2
DNA: TGTGCCAGCAGTACGACGAATTATGGCTACACCTTC
CDR3: CASSTTNYGYTF

size: .
D: .
V: TRBV5-6
length: 13
J: TRBJ1-2
DNA: TGTGCCAGCAGCTTGGTACAGGGAACCGGCTACACCTTC
CDR3: CASSLVQGTGYTF

size: once
D: .
V: TRBV7-9
length: 12
J: TRBJ2-7
DNA: TGTGCCAGCAGCTTTTGGCCCTACGAGCAGTACTTC
CDR3: CASSFWPYEQYF

size: .
D: .
V: TRBV28
length: 14
J: TRBJ1-6
DNA: TGTGCCAGCAGTCTTGACACACCTAATTCACCCCTCCACTTT
CDR3: CASSLDTPNSPLHF

size: .
D: .
V: TRBV15
length: 14
J: TRBJ2-3
DNA: TGTGCCACCAGCAGAGATCCTAGCACAGATACGCAGTATTTT
CDR3: CATSRDPSTDTQYF

size: .
D: TRBD2
V: TRBV6-6
length: 14
J: TRBJ2-1
DNA: TGTGCCACCACTTTTAGCGGGAGATCGGATGAGCAGTTCTTC
CDR3: CATTFSGRSDEQFF

size: .
D: .
V: TRBV18
length: 15
J: TRBJ1-3
DNA: TGTGCCAGCTCACCGAAGGAGAGCTCTGGAAACACCATATATTTT
CDR3: CASSPKESSGNTIYF

size: .
D: TRBD1
V: TRBV6-1
length: 13
J: TRBJ1-1
DNA: TGTGCCAGCAGTGGGACAGGGAGCACTGAAGCTTTCTTT
CDR3: CASSGTGSTEAFF

size: .
D: .
V: TRBV9
length: 15
J: TRBJ2-3
DNA: TGTGCCAGCAGCGTAGGGGGCGGGAGCACAGATACGCAGTATTTT
CDR3: CASSVGGGSTDTQYF

size: .
D: .
V: TRBV29-1
length: 15
J: TRBJ1-6
DNA: TGCAGCGTTTGCCTGGGGGAATCCTATAATTCACCCCTCCACTTT
CDR3: CSVCLGESYNSPLHF

size: .
D: .
V: TRBV21-1
length: 15
J: TRBJ2-7
DNA: TGTGCCAGCAGCAGCCGGACGGTCGCGGCGGGCGAGCAGTACTTC
CDR3: CASSSRTVAAGEQYF

size: .
D: .
V: TRBV15
length: 12
J: TRBJ2-5
DNA: TGTGCCACCAGCGGGATCCAAGAGACCCAGTACTTC
CDR3: CATSGIQETQYF

size: .
D: TRBD1
V: TRBV28
length: 15
J: TRBJ1-4
DNA: TGTGCCAGCAGTTTCGGACAGGGGGCTAATGAAAAACTGTTTTTT
CDR3: CASSFGQGANEKLFF

size: .
D: .
V: TRBV5-1
length: 14
J: TRBJ2-1
DNA: TGCGCCAGCAGCTTGGACCTCCCAGGATATGAGCAGTTCTTC
CDR3: CASSLDLPGYEQFF

size: .
D: .
V: TRBV28
length: 13
J: TRBJ2-7
DNA: TGTGCCAGCAGTTTATGGGGATCCTACGAGCAGTACTTC
CDR3: CASSLWGSYEQYF

size: .
D: .
V: TRBV5-4
length: 15
J: TRBJ2-5
DNA: TGTGCCAGCAGCTTGGCCTGGGGGCGGCAAGAGACCCAGTACTTC
CDR3: CASSLAWGRQETQYF

size: .
D: .
V: TRBV7-9
length: 14
J: TRBJ1-5
DNA: TGTGCCAGCAGCCTCGAGGGGCGCAATCAGCCCCAGCATTTT
CDR3: CASSLEGRNQPQHF

size: .
D: .
V: TRBV4-1
length: 15
J: TRBJ1-1
DNA: TGCGCCAGCAGCCAAGAAGCGGGGGGCGGCACTGAAGCTTTCTTT
CDR3: CASSQEAGGGTEAFF

size: .
D: TRBD1
V: TRBV18
length: 16
J: TRBJ1-6
DNA: TGTGCCAGCTCACCAAGGGAGGCAGGGGGGGACTCACCCCTCCACTTT
CDR3: CASSPREAGGDSPLHF

size: .
D: .
V: TRBV7-8
length: 16
J: TRBJ2-2
DNA: TGTGCCAGCAGCCCCCGGGACACCACGAACACCGGGGAGCTGTTTTTT
CDR3: CASSPRDTTNTGELFF

size: .
D: .
V: TRBV2
length: 12
J: TRBJ2-7
DNA: TGTGCCAGCAGTGTCTTGGGGAACGAGCAGTACTTC
CDR3: CASSVLGNEQYF

size: once
D: .
V: TRBV18
length: 15
J: TRBJ1-2
DNA: TGTGCCAGCTCACCATTTCAAGGTACTAACTATGGCTACACCTTC
CDR3: CASSPFQGTNYGYTF

size: .
D: TRBD2
V: TRBV7-2
length: 19
J: TRBJ2-6
DNA: TGTGCCAGCAGCTTAAACCTACTAGCGGGCCCATCTGGGGCCAACGTCCTGACTTTC
CDR3: CASSLNLLAGPSGANVLTF

size: .
D: .
V: TRBV27
length: 14
J: TRBJ2-7
DNA: TGTGCCAGCAGTTTGCGGACACGGACCTACGAGCAGTACTTC
CDR3: CASSLRTRTYEQYF

size: .
D: .
V: TRBV4-1
length: 17
J: TRBJ1-2
DNA: TGCGCCAGCAGCCAGGGAGAAGGGACCGCGAAAGTTTATGGCTACACCTTC
CDR3: CASSQGEGTAKVYGYTF

size: .
D: .
V: TRBV5-1
length: 15
J: TRBJ1-4
DNA: TGCGCCAGCAGCTTTCAGGGAGCTGCTAATGAAAAACTGTTTTTT
CDR3: CASSFQGAANEKLFF

size: .
D: .
V: TRBV30
length: 11
J: TRBJ2-3
DNA: TGTGCCTGGAGCGCTAAAGATACGCAGTATTTT
CDR3: CAWSAKDTQYF

size: .
D: .
V: TRBV5-1
length: 16
J: TRBJ2-5
DNA: TGCGCCAGCAGCTACGGAAGTCAGGGGAGACAAGAGACCCAGTACTTC
CDR3: CASSYGSQGRQETQYF

size: .
D: TRBD1
V: TRBV7-9
length: 17
J: TRBJ2-5
DNA: TGTGCCAGCAGCTTGCGGGACAGGGGGCCGGGGAAAGAGACCCAGTACTTC
CDR3: CASSLRDRGPGKETQYF

size: .
D: TRBD1
V: TRBV30
length: 16
J: TRBJ1-6
DNA: TGTGCCTGGAGTGTAACCCGGACAGGGTCTAATTCACCCCTCCACTTT
CDR3: CAWSVTRTGSNSPLHF

size: .
D: .
V: TRBV7-3
length: 14
J: TRBJ2-7
DNA: TGTGCCAGCAGCTCCACGGGGGACAGTTACGAGCAGTACTTC
CDR3: CASSSTGDSYEQYF

size: once
D: .
V: TRBV19
length: 15
J: TRBJ1-2
DNA: TGTGCCAGTATTCGGGCCGGACAGTCCGACTATGGCTACACCTTC
CDR3: CASIRAGQSDYGYTF

size: .
D: .
V: TRBV11-3
length: 12
J: TRBJ2-2
DNA: TGTGCCAGCGGAAAAAACACCGGGGAGCTGTTTTTT
CDR3: CASGKNTGELFF

size: .
D: TRBD2
V: TRBV11-2
length: 16
J: TRBJ2-2
DNA: TGTGCCAGCAGCTGGTTAGCGGGAGAAGGCACCGGGGAGCTGTTTTTT
CDR3: CASSWLAGEGTGELFF

size: .
D: .
V: TRBV28
length: 16
J: TRBJ2-5
DNA: TGTGCCAGCAGTCAGACCGGGACAAAGGCCCAAGAGACCCAGTACTTC
CDR3: CASSQTGTKAQETQYF